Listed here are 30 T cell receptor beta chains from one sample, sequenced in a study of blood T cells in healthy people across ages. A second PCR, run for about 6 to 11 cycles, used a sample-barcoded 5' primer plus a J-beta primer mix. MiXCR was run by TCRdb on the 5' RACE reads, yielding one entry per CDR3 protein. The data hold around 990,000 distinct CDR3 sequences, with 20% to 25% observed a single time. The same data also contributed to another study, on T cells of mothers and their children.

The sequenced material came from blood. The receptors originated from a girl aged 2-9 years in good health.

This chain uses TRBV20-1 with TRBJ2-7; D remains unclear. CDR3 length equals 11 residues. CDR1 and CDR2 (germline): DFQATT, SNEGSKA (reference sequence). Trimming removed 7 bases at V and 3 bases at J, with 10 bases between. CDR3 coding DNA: TGCAGTGTCCCGACTTACTACGAGCAGTACTTC. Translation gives CSVPTYYEQYF.

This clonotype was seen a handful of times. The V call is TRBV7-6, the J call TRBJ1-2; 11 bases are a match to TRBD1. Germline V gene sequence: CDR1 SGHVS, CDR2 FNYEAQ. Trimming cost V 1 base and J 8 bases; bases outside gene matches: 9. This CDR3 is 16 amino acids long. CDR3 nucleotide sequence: TGTGCCAGCAGCTTAGGGACAGGGGGCGTTATAGGCGGCTACACCTTC. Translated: CASSLGTGGVIGGYTF.

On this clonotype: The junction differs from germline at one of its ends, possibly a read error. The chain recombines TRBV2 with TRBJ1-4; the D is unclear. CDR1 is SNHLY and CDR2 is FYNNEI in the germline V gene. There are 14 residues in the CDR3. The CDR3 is CASSEGRIDEKLFF. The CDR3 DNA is TGTGCCAGCAGCGAAGGACGGATCGATGAAAAACTGTTTTTT.

As DNA, the CDR3 is TGTGCCATCAGTGTACAGAAAATTTACGAGCAGTACTTC. This gives the protein CAISVQKIYEQYF. This rearrangement joins TRBV10-3 to TRBJ2-7; D gene ambiguous. Germline V gene sequence: CDR1 ENHRY, CDR2 SYGVKD. V was pared by 4 bases and J by 4 bases, with 11 bases between. The CDR3 contains 13 residues.

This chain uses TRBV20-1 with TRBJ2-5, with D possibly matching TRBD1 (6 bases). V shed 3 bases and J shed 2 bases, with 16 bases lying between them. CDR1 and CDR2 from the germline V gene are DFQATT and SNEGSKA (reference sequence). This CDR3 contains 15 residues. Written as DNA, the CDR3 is TGCAGTGCTAGTGTTCAATTAGGGGGTCAAGAGACCCAGTACTTC. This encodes CSASVQLGGQETQYF.

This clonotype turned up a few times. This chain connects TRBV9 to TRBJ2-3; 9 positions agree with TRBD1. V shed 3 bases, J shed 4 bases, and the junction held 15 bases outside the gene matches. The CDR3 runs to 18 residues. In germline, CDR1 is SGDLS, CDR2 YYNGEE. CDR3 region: CASSALRGRTGGADTQYF. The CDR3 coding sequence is TGTGCCAGCAGCGCACTCCGGGGACGAACAGGGGGCGCAGATACGCAGTATTTT.

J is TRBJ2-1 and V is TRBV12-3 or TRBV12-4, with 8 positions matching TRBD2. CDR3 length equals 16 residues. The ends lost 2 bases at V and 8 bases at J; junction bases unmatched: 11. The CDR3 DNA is TGTGCCAGCAGTTTAAGTGGCGTAGCGGGGTTCGATGAGCAGTTCTTC. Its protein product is CASSLSGVAGFDEQFF.

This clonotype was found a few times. CDR3 amino acids: CSVGSGDREQYF. DNA of the CDR3: TGCAGCGTGGGGTCTGGGGACAGGGAGCAGTACTTC. This chain links TRBV29-1 with TRBJ2-7; 8 bases match TRBD1. The V gene end was trimmed by 6 bases and the J gene end by 7 bases; junction bases not matched to a gene: 8. CDR3 length: 12 residues. CDR1 SQVTM and CDR2 ANQGSEA come from the germline V gene.

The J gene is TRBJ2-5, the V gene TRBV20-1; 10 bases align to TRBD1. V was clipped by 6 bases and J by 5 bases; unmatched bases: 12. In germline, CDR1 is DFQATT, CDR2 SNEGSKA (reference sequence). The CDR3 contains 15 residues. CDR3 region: CSADETGGALETQYF. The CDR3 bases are TGCAGTGCGGACGAGACAGGGGGCGCCTTGGAGACCCAGTACTTC.

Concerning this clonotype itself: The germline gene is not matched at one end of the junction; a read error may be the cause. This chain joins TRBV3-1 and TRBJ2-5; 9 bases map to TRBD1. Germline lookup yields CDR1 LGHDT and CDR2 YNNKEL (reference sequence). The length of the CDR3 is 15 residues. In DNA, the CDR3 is TGTGCCAACAGCCCGGACAGGGGATTGCTAGAGACCCAGTACTTC. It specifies CANSPDRGLLETQYF.

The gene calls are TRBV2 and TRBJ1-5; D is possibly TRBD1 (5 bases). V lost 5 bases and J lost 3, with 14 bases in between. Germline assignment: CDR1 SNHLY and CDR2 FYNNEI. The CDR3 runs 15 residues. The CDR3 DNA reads TGTGCCAGCAGTCTGGGGCAGGTGGACAATCAGCCCCAGCATTTT. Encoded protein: CASSLGQVDNQPQHF. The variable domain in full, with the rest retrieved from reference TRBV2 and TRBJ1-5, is EPEVTQTPSHQVTQMGQEVILRCVPISNHLYFYWYRQILGQKVEFLVSFYNNEISEKSEIFDDQFSVERPDGSNFTLKIRSTKLEDSAMYFCASSLGQVDNQPQHFGDGTRLSIL.

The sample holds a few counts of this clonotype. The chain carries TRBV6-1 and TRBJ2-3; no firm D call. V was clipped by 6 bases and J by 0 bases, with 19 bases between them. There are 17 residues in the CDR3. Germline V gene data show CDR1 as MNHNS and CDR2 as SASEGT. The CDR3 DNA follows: TGTGCCAGCAGGAACGATTTTCGGTACACCAGCACAGATACGCAGTATTTT. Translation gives CASRNDFRYTSTDTQYF.

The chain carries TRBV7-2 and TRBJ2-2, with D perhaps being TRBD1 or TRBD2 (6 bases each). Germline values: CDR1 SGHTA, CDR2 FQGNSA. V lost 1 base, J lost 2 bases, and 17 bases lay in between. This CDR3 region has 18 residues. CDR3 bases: TGTGCCAGCAGCTTAGAAGGGGGGCCCTTCATTAACACCGGGGAGCTGTTTTTT. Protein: CASSLEGGPFINTGELFF.

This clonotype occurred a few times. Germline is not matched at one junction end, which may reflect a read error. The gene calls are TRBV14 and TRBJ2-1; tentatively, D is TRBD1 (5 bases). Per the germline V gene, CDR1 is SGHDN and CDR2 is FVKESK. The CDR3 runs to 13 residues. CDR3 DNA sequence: TGTGCCTGCAGCCGCGACAGTTACAATGAGCAGTTCTTC. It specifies CACSRDSYNEQFF.

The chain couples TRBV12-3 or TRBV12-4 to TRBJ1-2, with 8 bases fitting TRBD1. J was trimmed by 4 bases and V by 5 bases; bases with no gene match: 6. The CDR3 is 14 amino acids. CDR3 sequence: CASSSWDRFYGYTF. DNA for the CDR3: TGTGCCAGCAGTAGCTGGGACAGGTTCTATGGCTACACCTTC.

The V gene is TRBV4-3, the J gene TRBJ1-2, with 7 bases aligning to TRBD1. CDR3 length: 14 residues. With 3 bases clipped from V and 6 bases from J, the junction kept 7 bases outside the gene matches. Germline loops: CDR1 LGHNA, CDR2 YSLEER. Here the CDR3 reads CASSHLEGAHGYTF. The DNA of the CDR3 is TGCGCCAGCAGCCATTTAGAGGGGGCGCATGGCTACACCTTC.

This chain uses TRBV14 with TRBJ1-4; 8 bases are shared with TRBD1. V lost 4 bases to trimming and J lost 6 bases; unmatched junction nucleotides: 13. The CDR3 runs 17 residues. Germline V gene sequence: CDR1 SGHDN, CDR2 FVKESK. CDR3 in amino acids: CASSLSQSRQGYEKLFF. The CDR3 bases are TGTGCCAGCAGCCTCTCTCAAAGTCGACAGGGGTATGAAAAACTGTTTTTT.

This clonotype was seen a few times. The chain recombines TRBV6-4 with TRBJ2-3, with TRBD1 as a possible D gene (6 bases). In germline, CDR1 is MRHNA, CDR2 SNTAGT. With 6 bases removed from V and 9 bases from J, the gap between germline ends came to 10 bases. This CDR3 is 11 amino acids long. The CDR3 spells CASSTGWTQYF. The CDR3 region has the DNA TGTGCCAGCAGCACAGGGTGGACGCAGTATTTT.

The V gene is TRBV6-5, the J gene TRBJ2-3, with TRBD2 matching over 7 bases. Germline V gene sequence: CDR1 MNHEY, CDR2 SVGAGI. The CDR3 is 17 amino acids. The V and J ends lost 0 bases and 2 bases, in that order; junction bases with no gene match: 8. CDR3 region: CASSYSIAGDHTDTQYF. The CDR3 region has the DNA TGTGCCAGCAGTTACTCGATTGCGGGGGACCACACAGATACGCAGTATTTT.

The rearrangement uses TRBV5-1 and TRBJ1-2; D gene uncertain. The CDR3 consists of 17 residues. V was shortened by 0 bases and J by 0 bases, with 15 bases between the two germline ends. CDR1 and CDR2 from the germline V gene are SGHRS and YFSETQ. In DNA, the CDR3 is TGCGCCAGCAGCTTGGAGGCACCTTCCATTCCTAACTATGGCTACACCTTC. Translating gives CASSLEAPSIPNYGYTF.

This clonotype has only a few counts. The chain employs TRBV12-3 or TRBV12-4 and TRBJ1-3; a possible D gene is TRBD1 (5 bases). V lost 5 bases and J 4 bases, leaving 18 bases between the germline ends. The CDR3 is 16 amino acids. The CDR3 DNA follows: TGTGCCAGCAGTCCATCCGTGGGGGGAAACGGAAACACCATATATTTT. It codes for CASSPSVGGNGNTIYF.

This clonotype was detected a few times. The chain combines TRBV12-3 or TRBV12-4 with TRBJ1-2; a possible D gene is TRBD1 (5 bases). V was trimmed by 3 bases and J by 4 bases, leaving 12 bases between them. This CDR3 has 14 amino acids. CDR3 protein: CASSFGRAFYGYTF. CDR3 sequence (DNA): TGTGCCAGCAGTTTCGGCAGGGCCTTCTATGGCTACACCTTC.

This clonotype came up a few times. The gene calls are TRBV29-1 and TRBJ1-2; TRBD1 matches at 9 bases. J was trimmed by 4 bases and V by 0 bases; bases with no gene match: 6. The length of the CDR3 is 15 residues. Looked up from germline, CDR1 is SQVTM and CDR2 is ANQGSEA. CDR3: CSVEEGTGGLYGYTF. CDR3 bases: TGCAGCGTTGAAGAGGGCACAGGGGGCCTCTATGGCTACACCTTC.

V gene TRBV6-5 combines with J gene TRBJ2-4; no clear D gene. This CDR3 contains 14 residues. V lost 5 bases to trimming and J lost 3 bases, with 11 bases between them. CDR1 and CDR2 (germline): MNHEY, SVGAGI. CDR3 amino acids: CASSPPSLKNIQYF. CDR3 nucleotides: TGTGCCAGCAGTCCCCCGTCCCTCAAAAACATTCAGTACTTC.

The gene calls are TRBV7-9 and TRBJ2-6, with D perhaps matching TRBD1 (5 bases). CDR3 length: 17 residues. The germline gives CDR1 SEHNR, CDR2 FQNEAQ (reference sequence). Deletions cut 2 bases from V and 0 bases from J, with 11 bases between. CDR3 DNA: TGTGCCAGCAGCTTACCACCTGACAGCTCTGGGGCCAACGTCCTGACTTTC. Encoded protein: CASSLPPDSSGANVLTF.

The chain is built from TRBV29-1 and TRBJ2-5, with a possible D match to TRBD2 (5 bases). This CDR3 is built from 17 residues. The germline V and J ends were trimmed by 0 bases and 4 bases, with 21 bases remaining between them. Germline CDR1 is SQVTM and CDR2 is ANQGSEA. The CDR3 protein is CSVEDTTSGGGTETQYF. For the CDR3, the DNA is TGCAGCGTTGAAGATACCACTAGTGGAGGTGGAACAGAGACCCAGTACTTC.

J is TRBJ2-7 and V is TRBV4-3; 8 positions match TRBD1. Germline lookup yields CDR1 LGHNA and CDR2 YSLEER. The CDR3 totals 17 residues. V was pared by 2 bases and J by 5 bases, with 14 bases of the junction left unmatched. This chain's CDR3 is CASSQSNFIGTGNEQYF. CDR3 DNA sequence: TGCGCCAGCAGCCAATCAAACTTCATTGGGACAGGAAACGAGCAGTACTTC.

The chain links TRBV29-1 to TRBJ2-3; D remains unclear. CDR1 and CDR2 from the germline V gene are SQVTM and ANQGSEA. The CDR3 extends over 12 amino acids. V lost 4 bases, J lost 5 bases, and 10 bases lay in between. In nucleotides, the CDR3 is TGCAGCGTTGTCTGGTCGGGAGATACGCAGTATTTT. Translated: CSVVWSGDTQYF.

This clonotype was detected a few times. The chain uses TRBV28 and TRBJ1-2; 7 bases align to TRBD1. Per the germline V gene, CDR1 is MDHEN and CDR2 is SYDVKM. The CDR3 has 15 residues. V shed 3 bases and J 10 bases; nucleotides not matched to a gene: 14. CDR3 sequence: CASSFPSGTESPYTF. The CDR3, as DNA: TGTGCCAGCAGTTTCCCTTCTGGGACAGAATCACCCTACACCTTC.

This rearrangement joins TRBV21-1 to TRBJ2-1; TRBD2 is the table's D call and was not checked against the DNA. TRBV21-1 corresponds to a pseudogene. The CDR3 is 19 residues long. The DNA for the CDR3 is TGTGCCAGCAGCAAAGATACTCCTACTTTAGCGGGAGAATACAATGAGCAGTTCTTC. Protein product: CASSKDTPTLAGEYNEQFF.